Shown below are 25 T cell receptor beta chains from a single sample sequenced in a study of Graves' ophthalmopathy and Graves' hyperthyroidism. Amplification targeted the TCR beta CDR3 regions, with RNA transcripts as the source material. The library came from an HTBI-primed first-round RT-PCR and a second-round multiplex PCR. TCRdb itself ran the multiplex PCR reads through MiXCR, one entry per CDR3 protein. Of about 620,000 distinct CDR3 sequences detected, about 20% appear once; the ten largest clones hold roughly 7.4%. The material sequenced was peripheral blood. The receptors were sampled from a woman under 30 with stable Graves' hyperthyroidism. Some clones in this sample may be carry-over from other donors' samples.

About this clonotype itself: A much larger clone differs from this one at a single base, so this may be a read error. The gene calls are TRBV20-1 and TRBJ2-7; maybe TRBD1 (6 bases). In germline, CDR1 is DFQATT, CDR2 SNEGSKA (reference sequence). The CDR3 spans 14 residues. V lost 6 bases and J 3 bases, leaving 18 bases between the germline ends. CDR3 amino acids: CSALTWDNNYEQYV. The DNA of the CDR3 is TGCAGTGCCCTAACGTGGGACAACAACTACGAGCAGTACGTC.

Details on this clonotype: A much more abundant neighbour one base away suggests this may be a read error. The CDR3 end shows no conserved phenylalanine or tryptophan, and so a read error is likely. The CDR3 loop is CASHNGTSGSYEQYS. The CDR3 DNA reads as TGCGCCAGCCATAACGGGACTAGCGGTTCCTACGAGCAGTACTCC. The chain uses TRBV5-1 and TRBJ2-7; TRBD2 aligns across 11 bases. The CDR3 contains 15 residues. V trimming: 7 bases; J trimming: 1 base; junction bases outside the gene matches: 7. The germline gives CDR1 SGHRS, CDR2 YFSETQ.

This clonotype was observed at least ten times. The CDR3 is CASSFFRQGAHEQYF. The CDR3 DNA reads as TGTGCCAGCAGCTTCTTTCGGCAGGGGGCCCACGAGCAGTACTTC. This sequence joins TRBV28 and TRBJ2-7; 8 nucleotides align to TRBD1. This CDR3 comprises 15 residues. Germline V gene sequence: CDR1 MDHEN, CDR2 SYDVKM. With 6 bases clipped from V and 5 bases from J, the junction kept 12 bases outside the gene matches.

This clonotype was observed a handful of times. This chain joins TRBV10-3 and TRBJ1-2, with a tentative D call TRBD1 (5 bases). CDR1 ENHRY and CDR2 SYGVKD come from the germline V gene. V lost 8 bases, J lost 0 bases, and 19 bases lay in between. This CDR3 contains 16 residues. CDR3 sequence reads: CAIGGSREVPNYGYTF. For the CDR3, the DNA is TGTGCCATCGGAGGGAGCAGGGAGGTGCCTAACTATGGCTACACCTTC.

This chain links TRBV11-2 with TRBJ2-7, with TRBD2 matching over 7 bases. In germline, CDR1 is SGHAT, CDR2 FQNNGV. After removal of 1 base from V and 0 bases from J, the junction contained 6 bases not matched to a gene. This CDR3 has 16 residues. This CDR3 reads CASSLVASGGSYEQYF. The CDR3 coding sequence is TGTGCCAGCAGCTTAGTTGCGTCGGGGGGCTCCTACGAGCAGTACTTC.

J is TRBJ2-7 and V is TRBV5-1, with D perhaps matching TRBD1 (6 bases). Trimming cost V 6 bases and J 5 bases, with 36 bases left between them. This CDR3 comprises 20 residues. Germline values: CDR1 SGHRS, CDR2 YFSETQ. The CDR3 loop is CASTRTANPANTGASNEQYF. CDR3 sequence (DNA): TGCGCCAGCACCAGGACAGCAAATCCCGCGAACACCGGGGCCAGCAACGAGCAGTACTTC.

This clonotype was detected only a few times. The V call is TRBV6-5, the J call TRBJ1-6; D is perhaps TRBD1 (6 bases). The germline V gene has CDR1 MNHEY and CDR2 SVGAGI. The CDR3 is 18 amino acids. V was cut by 3 bases and J by 9 bases, with 24 bases left in between. CDR3 loop: CASSYAPQGHLFSSPLHF. In DNA, the CDR3 is TGTGCCAGCAGTTATGCTCCACAGGGTCACCTATTTTCTTCACCCCTCCACTTT.

This clonotype was seen ten or more times. The V and J genes are TRBV20-1 and TRBJ1-5, with D unclear. The CDR3 is 11 residues long. The germline gives CDR1 DFQATT, CDR2 SNEGSKA (reference sequence). V lost 3 bases and J 8 bases, leaving 8 bases between the germline ends. DNA of the CDR3: TGCAGTGCTAGCCGGAACGAGCCCCAGCATTTT. It translates to CSASRNEPQHF.

The CDR3 sequence is CASSSTGTSGRGRTGELFF. CDR3 bases: TGTGCCAGCAGCTCGACCGGGACTAGCGGGCGCGGGAGGACCGGGGAGCTGTTTTTT. This sequence joins TRBV11-2 and TRBJ2-2; 12 bases are a match to TRBD2. Trimming cost V 4 bases and J 5 bases; bases outside gene matches: 14. The CDR3 spans 19 residues. The germline V gene has CDR1 SGHAT and CDR2 FQNNGV.

This clonotype was detected a few times. The chain couples TRBV19 to TRBJ1-5; 9 nucleotides align to TRBD1. V dropped 9 bases and J dropped 3; count of bases not matched to a gene: 9. CDR3 length equals 15 residues. Germline lookup yields CDR1 LNHDA and CDR2 SQIVND (reference sequence). CDR3 sequence (DNA): TGTGCCAGGGACAGGGGTTGCCCTTTCAATCAGCCCCAGCATTTT. Residues: CARDRGCPFNQPQHF.

In this sample, this clonotype turned up many times. The chain recombines TRBV12-3 or TRBV12-4 with TRBJ2-2; TRBD1 matches at 8 bases. The CDR3 extends over 13 amino acids. J gave up 6 bases and V 8 bases, and 5 bases lay outside the gene matches. The CDR3: CASLGQGAGELFF. The CDR3 bases are TGTGCCAGCCTCGGACAGGGTGCCGGGGAGCTGTTTTTT.

The chain employs TRBV5-1 and TRBJ1-2; no clear D gene. V lost 4 bases and J 8 bases, leaving 12 bases between the germline ends. Germline V gene lookup returns CDR1 SGHRS and CDR2 YFSETQ. This CDR3 is 12 amino acids long. As DNA, the CDR3 is TGCGCCAGCAGCCCTCTCGGGCCGGGCTACACCTTC. Amino acid sequence: CASSPLGPGYTF.

This clonotype came up once. This chain connects TRBV28 to TRBJ1-2; maybe TRBD1 (6 bases). Germline CDR1 reads MDHEN; CDR2 reads SYDVKM. V shed 3 bases and J shed 0 bases, with 23 bases lying between them. This CDR3 is built from 19 residues. Written as DNA, the CDR3 is TGTGCCAGCAGTTTCCAGATCCTTCTGGACAGTCCCTCTAACTATGGCTACACCTTC. Its protein is CASSFQILLDSPSNYGYTF.

The table lists this clonotype with many counts. The gene calls are TRBV18 and TRBJ2-7; D perhaps matches TRBD1 (6 bases). The CDR3 consists of 15 residues. The V end was cut by 6 bases, the J end by 0 bases, with 15 bases between. The V gene's germline CDR1 is KGHSH and CDR2 LQKENI. DNA of the CDR3: TGTGCCAGCTCTCTCTCAGGACAGTTCTCCTACGAGCAGTACTTC. Protein sequence: CASSLSGQFSYEQYF.

In regard to this clonotype: Sequence at one end of the junction differs from germline and may be a read error. J is TRBJ2-6 and V is TRBV7-3; maybe TRBD1 (5 bases). The CDR3 has 17 amino acids. Germline assignment: CDR1 SGHTA and CDR2 FQGTGA. CDR3 region: CASSSPTDGSGANVLSF. CDR3 DNA: TGTGCCAGCAGCTCCCCGACGGACGGCTCTGGGGCCAACGTCCTGAGTTTC.

This clonotype was picked up many times. This chain connects TRBV2 to TRBJ2-5; possible D gene TRBD1, 5 bases. CDR1 and CDR2 (germline): SNHLY, FYNNEI. V lost 2 bases, J lost 4 bases, and 11 bases lay in between. The CDR3 runs 14 residues. CDR3 protein: CASSEIAGLETQYF. The CDR3 DNA follows: TGTGCCAGCAGTGAAATCGCAGGGCTAGAGACCCAGTACTTC.

This clonotype was picked up a small number of times. The gene calls are TRBV24-1 and TRBJ1-5; no firm D call. The V gene's germline CDR1 is KGHDR and CDR2 SFDVKD. The CDR3 spans 18 residues. Trimming took off 1 base at V and 4 bases at J, with 19 bases between the two ends. The CDR3 DNA reads TGTGCCACCAGTGATTTCTGTGATGGGCAGAACCAAAATCAGCCCCAGCATTTT. Translation: CATSDFCDGQNQNQPQHF.

The V gene is TRBV30, the J gene TRBJ2-2; 9 bases map to TRBD1. Germline V lookup: CDR1 GTSNPN, CDR2 SVGIG (reference sequence). CDR3 length: 16 amino acids. V trimming: 5 bases; J trimming: 9 bases; junction bases outside the gene matches: 16. The chain's CDR3 is CAWALGPGQGSRELFF. CDR3 coding DNA: TGTGCCTGGGCGCTGGGCCCGGGACAGGGAAGCCGGGAGCTGTTTTTT.

V is TRBV20-1 and J is TRBJ1-1; D is perhaps TRBD1 (5 bases). This CDR3 has 13 residues. V lost 7 bases, J lost 7 bases, and 19 bases lay in between. CDR1 and CDR2 from the germline V gene are DFQATT and SNEGSKA (reference sequence). CDR3 sequence reads: CSGVLGGYGEAFF. The CDR3 DNA reads TGCAGTGGAGTCCTTGGGGGGTATGGTGAAGCTTTCTTT.

This clonotype was seen at least ten times. The rearrangement links TRBV3-1 to TRBJ1-2, with D hard to call. This CDR3 is built from 14 residues. Trimming took 5 bases from V and 10 from J, leaving 20 bases between them. Germline V gene lookup returns CDR1 LGHDT and CDR2 YNNKEL (reference sequence). The CDR3 loop is CASSFRTRRHVYTF. As DNA, the CDR3 is TGTGCCAGCAGCTTTCGGACGAGGCGTCATGTCTACACCTTC.

The chain has TRBV20-1 and TRBJ1-3; tentatively, D is TRBD1 (6 bases). V lost 4 bases and J 2 bases, leaving 12 bases between the germline ends. CDR3 length: 14 residues. Germline V gene sequence: CDR1 DFQATT, CDR2 SNEGSKA (reference sequence). CDR3 bases: TGCAGTGCTAACCACAGGGCCGCTGGAAACACCATATATTTT. Translation gives CSANHRAAGNTIYF.

This clonotype was detected only a few times. The J gene is TRBJ2-5, the V gene TRBV6-1; D call uncertain. The CDR3 totals 13 residues. The V end lost 2 bases, the J end lost 7 bases, and 11 bases lay between the germline ends. Germline CDR1 and CDR2: MNHNS and SASEGT. As DNA, the CDR3 is TGTGCCAGCAGTGAACAAAGTCTGGGGACCCAGTACTTC. It encodes CASSEQSLGTQYF.

The V and J genes are TRBV14 and TRBJ1-1; D might be TRBD1 (5 bases). Trimming stripped 4 bases from V and 8 bases from J, with 20 bases between. Looked up from germline, CDR1 is SGHDN and CDR2 is FVKESK. CDR3 length: 15 amino acids. CDR3 coding DNA: TGTGCCAGCAGCCCAAGACGACCTTTCGGGGGAGAAGCTTTCTTT. Residues: CASSPRRPFGGEAFF.

The chain employs TRBV28 and TRBJ1-2; D possibly corresponds to TRBD1 (5 bases). Germline V gene lookup returns CDR1 MDHEN and CDR2 SYDVKM. CDR3 length: 12 residues. Trimming took 9 bases from V and 2 from J, leaving 10 bases between them. CDR3 region: CASMDTNYGYTF. DNA of the CDR3: TGTGCCAGTATGGACACCAACTATGGCTACACCTTC.

This clonotype was seen ten or more times. This chain links TRBV20-1 with TRBJ2-7; TRBD2 matches at 10 bases. The CDR3 extends over 15 amino acids. V shed 0 bases and J 4 bases; nucleotides not matched to a gene: 6. Germline lookup yields CDR1 DFQATT and CDR2 SNEGSKA (reference sequence). The CDR3 DNA is TGCAGTGCTAGAGATTTGGCTAGCGGGGGATACGAGCAGTACTTC. As protein: CSARDLASGGYEQYF.